The present TCR beta chain was sequenced within a study of T cell repertoires in cytomegalovirus infection. About the study: Public TCR beta signatures were indicative of both CMV infection and a matching HLA type.

In TCRdb, the reads were re-called with MiXCR into one record per CDR3 protein. The sample contains a few hundred thousand distinct CDR3 sequences, about 25% of which appear only once. This clonotype was recorded many times. What it binds is unknown. Study results and caveats: It was HLA-C-restricted CMV-specific TCR beta clonotypes that dominated the response ex vivo. Public TCR beta family frequency separated CMV-and-HLA carriers, including in an independent cohort.

Germline CDR1 is SGHDN and CDR2 is FVKESK. This CDR3 has 19 residues. V was clipped by 4 bases and J by 1 base; unmatched bases: 16. The specimen comprised cultured PBMCs, sampled from culture after CMV antigen stimulation. This rearrangement joins TRBV14 to TRBJ2-3; 8 bases map to TRBD2. This receptor was identified in a human donor in good health (CMV status not recorded). Some clones in this sample may be carry-over from other donors' samples. The CDR3 reads CASSRPANSGTPGTDTQYF. The CDR3 DNA follows: TGTGCCAGCAGCCGCCCTGCGAATAGCGGGACCCCGGGCACAGATACGCAGTATTTT. Full variable domain (missing parts from reference TRBV14 and TRBJ2-3): EAGVTQFPSHSVIEKGQTVTLRCDPISGHDNLYWYRRVMGKEIKFLLHFVKESKQDESGMPNNRFLAERTGGTYSTLKVQPAELEDSGVYFCASSRPANSGTPGTDTQYFGPGTRLTVL.